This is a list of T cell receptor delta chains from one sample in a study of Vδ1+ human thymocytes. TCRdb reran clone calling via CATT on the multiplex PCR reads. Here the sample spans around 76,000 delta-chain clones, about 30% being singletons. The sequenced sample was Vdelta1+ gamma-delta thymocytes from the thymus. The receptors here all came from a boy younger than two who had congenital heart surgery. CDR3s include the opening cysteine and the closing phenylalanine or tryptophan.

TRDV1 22 CALGDLPLASTGLGLYTDKLIF
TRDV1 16 CALGCPFLIGTGKLIF
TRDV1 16 CALGESYKPYTDKLIF
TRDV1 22 CALGERRPLRGLGLSYTDKLIF
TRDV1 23 CALGELVLEYWGIRMKGTDKLIF
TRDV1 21 CALGELGIGCLGEVYTDKLIF
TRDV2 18 CACDTSGTPTWDTRQMFF
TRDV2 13 CACDWDGDGKLIF
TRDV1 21 CALGEYVHRTIRTYGTDKLIF
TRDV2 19 CACDTERAGGYRYTDKLIF
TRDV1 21 CALGQRFREYWGINGTDKLIF
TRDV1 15 CALGEPWGIRDKLIF
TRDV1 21 CALGETRLPIVLGDRRDKLIF
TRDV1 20 CALGEPTSPKGHWGTDKLIF
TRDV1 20 CALGESGVLGVPSYTDKLIF
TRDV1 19 CALGETRSLGDTKVDKLIF
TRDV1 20 CALGERAKYGGYVDSDKLIF
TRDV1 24 CALGDPAYVPYVKQLGRRADKLIF
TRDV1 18 CALGVRAYRGIFTDKLIF
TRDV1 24 CALGESPIPRAGGYGEEDTDKLIF
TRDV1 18 CALGDLGFVDYLTDKLIF
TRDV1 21 CALGERKRGRGLGDLRAKLIF
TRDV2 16 CACDTGLHPYTDKLIF
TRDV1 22 CALGELTSPGGRAWLYTDKLIF
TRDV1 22 CALGEPRSIFLPFTGNTDKLIF
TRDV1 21 CALGVCLPRGWGQRCTDKLIF
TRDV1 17 CALGDHTGLGDAGKLIF
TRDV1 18 CALGKGITKCAGDLKLIF
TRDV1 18 CALGENEGALGGSDKLIF
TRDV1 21 CALGERLGWGIERVRSGKLIF
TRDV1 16 CALGETGGIRTDKLIF
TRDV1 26 CALGELTHLRSLPTWLGDRDSDKLIF
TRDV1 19 CALGDMLRTWASTPGKLIF
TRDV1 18 CALGVGQATQSLTAQLFF
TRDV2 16 CACAHWGTIQTDKLIF
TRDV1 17 CALGGLLGGDYTDKLIF